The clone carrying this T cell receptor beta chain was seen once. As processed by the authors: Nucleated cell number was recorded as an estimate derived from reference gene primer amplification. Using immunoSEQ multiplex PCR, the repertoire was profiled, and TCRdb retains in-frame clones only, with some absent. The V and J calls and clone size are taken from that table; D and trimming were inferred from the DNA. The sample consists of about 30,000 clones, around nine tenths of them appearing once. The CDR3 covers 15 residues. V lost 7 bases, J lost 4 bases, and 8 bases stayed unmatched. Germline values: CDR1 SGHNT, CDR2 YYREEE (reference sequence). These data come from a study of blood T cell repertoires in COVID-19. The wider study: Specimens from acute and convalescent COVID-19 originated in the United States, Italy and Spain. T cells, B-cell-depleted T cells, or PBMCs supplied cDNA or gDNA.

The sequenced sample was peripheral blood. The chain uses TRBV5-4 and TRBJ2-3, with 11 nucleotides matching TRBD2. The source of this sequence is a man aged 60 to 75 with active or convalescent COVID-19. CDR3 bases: TGTGCCAGCCCTGCTAGCGGGGGGAGGGCAGATACGCAGTATTTT. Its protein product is CASPASGGRADTQYF.